One sample yielded the 21 T cell receptor beta chains listed below, sequenced in a study of CD8 T cells in ankylosing spondylitis. Each CDR3 protein gets one entry after TCRdb re-called the 5' RACE reads with MiXCR. Seen here are under 300,000 distinct CDR3 sequences, over 9.5% observed once, and the top ten hold 2.6%. The sample comprised blood, either unsorted or a sorted T cell fraction (not recorded which). These receptors all come from a male donor with ankylosing spondylitis or in good health (not recorded which).

Ten or more counts support this clonotype. The V gene is TRBV5-1, the J gene TRBJ1-1, with 7 bases lining up with TRBD1. J gave up 4 bases and V 4 bases, and 10 bases lay outside the gene matches. Germline V CDR1 and CDR2: SGHRS, YFSETQ. The CDR3 is made up of 15 amino acids. DNA of the CDR3: TGCGCCAGCAGCCCCCGAGGGGGCAGGGGCACTGAAGCTTTCTTT. Residues: CASSPRGGRGTEAFF.

This clonotype has just a few counts. The chain is built from TRBV5-1 and TRBJ1-1; no clear D gene. CDR1 is SGHRS and CDR2 is YFSETQ in the germline V gene. This CDR3 contains 13 residues. Between the trimmed V and J ends, which lost 2 bases and 3 bases, there was a span of 8 bases. CDR3 residues: CASSFGWDTEAFF. CDR3 sequence (DNA): TGCGCCAGCAGCTTCGGATGGGACACTGAAGCTTTCTTT. Filled out from reference TRBV5-1 and TRBJ1-1, the complete variable domain reads KAGVTQTPRYLIKTRGQQVTLSCSPISGHRSVSWYQQTPGQGLQFLFEYFSETQRNKGNFPGRFSGRQFSNSRSEMNVSTLELGDSALYLCASSFGWDTEAFFGQGTRLTVV.

This clonotype was seen ten or more times. The V and J genes are TRBV25-1 and TRBJ2-3; 11 nucleotides agree with TRBD2. The V gene end was trimmed by 5 bases and the J gene end by 5 bases; junction bases not matched to a gene: 12. Per germline, CDR1 MGHDK and CDR2 SYGVNS. The CDR3 contains 17 residues. The CDR3 is CASSPLALAGVRDTQYF. CDR3 nucleotides: TGTGCCAGCAGTCCCCTGGCACTAGCGGGGGTACGAGATACGCAGTATTTT.

This clonotype has at least ten counts. The chain combines TRBV12-3 or TRBV12-4 with TRBJ1-1, with D unclear. There are 13 residues in the CDR3. Trimming took 7 bases from V and 4 from J, leaving 13 bases between them. The CDR3 DNA sequence: TGTGCCAGCACGGGCCTAGGGAGCACTGAAGCTTTCTTT. This sequence encodes CASTGLGSTEAFF.

This clonotype was counted many times. The J gene is TRBJ2-5, the V gene TRBV4-1; 7 nucleotides align to TRBD1. V gave up 4 bases and J gave up 1 base; unmatched junction bases: 6. This CDR3 region has 15 residues. Per germline, CDR1 MGHRA and CDR2 YSYEKL. This CDR3 is CASSLQGVTQETQYF. CDR3 DNA: TGCGCCAGCAGCCTCCAGGGGGTGACCCAAGAGACCCAGTACTTC.

This clonotype has at least ten counts. This chain uses TRBV5-6 with TRBJ2-7; D is unclear. Trimming left V 4 bases short and J 0 bases short, with 14 bases between. The germline V gene has CDR1 SGHDT and CDR2 YYEEEE. The CDR3 loop spans 15 amino acids. The CDR3 region is CASSLIWESSYEQYF. CDR3 in DNA: TGTGCCAGCAGCCTTATATGGGAAAGCTCCTACGAGCAGTACTTC.

This clonotype was observed a few times. CDR3 protein: CASEGSSYNEQFF. The DNA for the CDR3 is TGTGCCAGCGAGGGGAGCTCCTACAATGAGCAGTTCTTC. This sequence joins TRBV12-3 or TRBV12-4 and TRBJ2-1; TRBD1 or TRBD2 may be the D gene (5 bases each). CDR3 length: 13 residues. The V end was cut by 8 bases, the J end by 0 bases, with 8 bases between.

This chain uses TRBV3-1 with TRBJ2-7, with D maybe TRBD2 (5 bases). V was pared by 4 bases and J by 5 bases, with 15 bases between. Germline V gene sequence: CDR1 LGHDT, CDR2 YNNKEL (reference sequence). This CDR3 spans 14 amino acids. In DNA, the CDR3 is TGTGCCAGCAGCCTTCAACTTGCTAGCCACGAGCAGTACTTC. Its protein product is CASSLQLASHEQYF.

The genes are TRBV7-9 and TRBJ1-1; D remains ambiguous. The CDR3 is 13 residues long. V dropped 5 bases and J dropped 5 bases, with 12 bases sitting between them. CDR1 is SEHNR and CDR2 is FQNEAQ in the germline V gene (reference sequence). The CDR3 region has the DNA TGTGCCAGCAGCGACGGTAGGATGACTGAAGCTTTCTTT. This codes for CASSDGRMTEAFF.

About this clonotype: One end of the junction does not line up with germline, which may come from a read error. The chain uses TRBV5-1 and TRBJ2-7; D gene unclear. There are 13 residues in the CDR3. Germline V gives CDR1 SGHRS, CDR2 YFSETQ. DNA for the CDR3: TGCACCAGCAGCTTGGAACAGCTCTACGAGCAGTACTTC. This gives the protein CTSSLEQLYEQYF.

This clonotype was seen at least ten times. This chain connects TRBV5-1 to TRBJ2-3, with D possibly TRBD1 on 5 matching bases. V was clipped by 0 bases and J by 7 bases, with 9 bases between them. In germline, CDR1 is SGHRS, CDR2 YFSETQ. This CDR3 comprises 13 residues. CDR3: CASSLDGANTQYF. The DNA of the CDR3 is TGCGCCAGCAGCTTGGATGGGGCAAATACGCAGTATTTT.

Ten or more counts support this clonotype. This sequence joins TRBV20-1 and TRBJ2-1; a weak D match, TRBD2 (6 bases). In germline, CDR1 is DFQATT, CDR2 SNEGSKA (reference sequence). Deletions cut 1 base from V and 8 bases from J, with 18 bases between. The CDR3 is 15 amino acids. CDR3: CSARVPLSGVDEQFF. DNA of the CDR3: TGCAGTGCTAGAGTCCCCCTTAGCGGAGTAGATGAGCAGTTCTTC.

The chain uses TRBV9 and TRBJ2-3; no definite D call. The length of the CDR3 is 16 residues. The V end was cut by 0 bases, the J end by 1 base, with 12 bases between. Germline V gene data show CDR1 as SGDLS and CDR2 as YYNGEE. The CDR3 coding sequence is TGTGCCAGCAGCGTAGGCCTCTTTGGGGGCACAGATACGCAGTATTTT. Translation gives CASSVGLFGGTDTQYF.

At least ten counts were recorded for this clonotype. V usage is TRBV5-1 and J usage is TRBJ1-6; a possible D gene is TRBD1 (5 bases). V gave up 0 bases and J gave up 4 bases, with 11 bases separating them. The germline V gene encodes CDR1 SGHRS and CDR2 YFSETQ. The CDR3 sequence is 16 residues long. CDR3 nucleotides: TGCGCCAGCAGCTTGGAAGTCCGACAGTATAATTCACCCCTCCACTTT. Encoded protein: CASSLEVRQYNSPLHF.

This clonotype was observed many times. This chain joins TRBV27 and TRBJ2-1; D perhaps matches TRBD2 (6 bases). There are 14 residues in the CDR3. Germline lookup yields CDR1 MNHEY and CDR2 SMNVEV (reference sequence). Trimming took 6 bases from V and 7 from J, leaving 16 bases between them. The CDR3 reads CASSLRLAGNEQFF. CDR3 nucleotides: TGTGCCAGCAGCCTAAGGTTGGCGGGGAATGAGCAGTTCTTC.

This clonotype came up many times. In DNA, the CDR3 is TGCAGTGCTAGAGGTACAGGGTCTGCTTTCTTT. Translating it yields CSARGTGSAFF. The chain links TRBV20-1 to TRBJ1-1; D is perhaps TRBD1 (6 bases). V lost 1 base and J 11 bases, leaving 11 bases between the germline ends. Per the germline V gene, CDR1 is DFQATT and CDR2 is SNEGSKA (reference sequence). The CDR3 loop spans 11 amino acids.

Points on this clonotype: Being one base from a much bigger clone, this may be a read error. V is TRBV6-1 and J is TRBJ2-5; D not resolved. The germline V gene has CDR1 MNHNS and CDR2 SASEGT. The CDR3 loop spans 12 amino acids. DNA of the CDR3: TGTGCCAGCAGTGCCATCAAAGAGACCCGGTACTTC. Translating it yields CASSAIKETRYF.

This clonotype was picked up many times. The chain is built from TRBV27 and TRBJ2-3, with D perhaps matching TRBD2 (6 bases). V lost 5 bases, J lost 0 bases, and 15 bases lay in between. Germline V CDR1 and CDR2: MNHEY, SMNVEV (reference sequence). The length of the CDR3 is 16 residues. The CDR3 reads CASSDAGRVSTDTQYF. The CDR3, as DNA: TGTGCCAGCAGTGACGCGGGACGGGTGAGCACAGATACGCAGTATTTT.

This clonotype appeared many times. This chain connects TRBV25-1 to TRBJ2-5, with D possibly being TRBD2 (6 bases). Germline loops: CDR1 MGHDK, CDR2 SYGVNS. The CDR3 consists of 18 residues. V gave up 0 bases and J gave up 1 base, with 18 bases separating them. The CDR3 sequence: CASSEYGRILGGQETQYF. Here the CDR3 DNA reads TGTGCCAGCAGTGAATATGGACGTATTCTGGGGGGCCAAGAGACCCAGTACTTC. Complete variable domain (other parts from reference TRBV25-1 and TRBJ2-5): EADIYQTPRYLVIGTGKKITLECSQTMGHDKMYWYQQDPGMELHLIHYSYGVNSTEKGDLSSESTVSRIRTEHFPLTLESARPSHTSQYLCASSEYGRILGGQETQYFGPGTRLLVL.

The CDR3 bases are TGCAGCATACAGGGTCGGCAAGAGACCCAGTACTTC. Amino acid sequence: CSIQGRQETQYF. V and J are TRBV29-1 and TRBJ2-5, with D perhaps TRBD1 (6 bases). CDR3 length: 12 residues. CDR1 is SQVTM and CDR2 is ANQGSEA in the germline V gene. With 8 bases removed from V and 2 bases from J, the gap between germline ends came to 12 bases.

This clonotype came up many times. The chain links TRBV5-1 to TRBJ1-4; 10 bases line up with TRBD1. V lost 4 bases, J lost 4 bases, and 7 bases stayed unmatched. The CDR3 loop spans 16 amino acids. The V gene's germline CDR1 is SGHRS and CDR2 YFSETQ. The CDR3 region is CASSGRQGANNEKLFF. For the CDR3, the DNA is TGCGCCAGCAGCGGAAGACAGGGGGCGAATAATGAAAAACTGTTTTTT.